This T cell receptor (beta chain) is from a study of blood T cell repertoires in COVID-19. As for the study in general: Donors in the United States, Italy and Spain gave samples during acute or convalescent COVID-19. T cells, B-cell-depleted T cells, or PBMCs provided the cDNA or gDNA that served as material.

The CDR3 length is 15 residues. The V and J ends lost 4 bases and 4 bases, in that order; junction bases with no gene match: 8. Germline V gene sequence: CDR1 MDHEN, CDR2 SYDVKM. Original handling: Quantification of nucleated cells was approximated via reference gene primer amplification. Profiled with immunoSEQ multiplex PCR; TCRdb holds only in-frame clones, not every one. V and J calls and clone size come straight from that table; D and trimming were deduced from the DNA. The sample has 150,000 to 200,000 clones, 80% to 90% seen once; the top ten hold around 13%. Seattle researchers signed up patients amid active infection and tracked them longitudinally.

The sequenced sample was peripheral blood. This sequence was found in a woman in her 70s with COVID-19, enrolled during active disease. The gene calls are TRBV28 and TRBJ1-1; the match to TRBD1 covers 8 bases. CDR3 region: CASSSGGKTSTEAFF. CDR3 DNA: TGTGCCAGCAGTTCAGGGGGCAAGACCAGCACTGAAGCTTTCTTT.